This T cell receptor beta chain was observed in a study of cytomegalovirus exposure and HLA in healthy donors. Study at large: Inside one of the first data releases sat 85 million or so unique TCRs taken from HLA-typed donors.

In the PCR, 60 Vbeta and 13 Jbeta primers were used. Profiled with immunoSEQ multiplex PCR; TCRdb holds only in-frame clones, not every one. This sample has approximately 120,000 clones; 75% occur once, and the top ten carry more than 3%. This clone occurred once. What it binds is not known. Regarding the study as a whole: According to the study, 160 or so TCR beta chains were cytomegalovirus-associated. In an earlier analysis, most TCR beta V segments were productive about 90% or about 30% of the time. A missense variant in DCLRE1C was later tied to TCR beta V- and J-gene trimming.

This CDR3 comprises 11 residues. Germline CDR1 GTSNPN, CDR2 SVGIG (reference sequence). V shed 4 bases and J shed 7 bases, with 8 bases lying between them. The sequencing input was PBMCs. This sequence was found in a woman aged 45 to 65 in good health and CMV-seronegative. The chain couples TRBV30 to TRBJ2-1, with no clear D. CDR3 DNA: TGTGCCTGGACTGGTGAGAATGAGCAGTTCTTC. Amino acid sequence: CAWTGENEQFF.